This TCR beta chain came from a study of regulatory T cells in long-lasting Graves disease. Study in general: Under 3 months of antithyroid drugs had been taken by newly diagnosed Graves' patients.

Germline V lookup: CDR1 LGHDT, CDR2 YNNKEL (reference sequence). V lost 3 bases and J 5 bases, leaving 11 bases between the germline ends. The CDR3 is 14 amino acids. In its sample, this clonotype was seen many times. Arm-PCR of CDR3 regions and iRepertoire HTBI primers were the basis on which TCR beta libraries were built. From the multiplex PCR reads, TCRdb called clonotypes with MiXCR, one entry per CDR3 protein. The table includes about 460,000 distinct CDR3 sequences, 12% to 15% detected once. Time point here: newly diagnosed GD, antithyroid drugs for less than 3 months. The TCR library was made from RNA that had been extracted from PBMCs in TRIzol. This sample also belongs to another study, concerning T cells in Graves' hyperthyroidism and ophthalmopathy.

Here the sequenced sample was peripheral blood mononuclear cells (PBMCs), taken at new diagnosis, from a patient treated with antithyroid drugs. This rearrangement joins TRBV3-1 to TRBJ1-5, with D unclear. The source of this sequence is a woman aged 45-65 years with Graves disease. DNA for the CDR3: TGTGCCAGCAGCCAGGACTATTTCGATCAGCCCCAGCATTTT. Its protein is CASSQDYFDQPQHF.